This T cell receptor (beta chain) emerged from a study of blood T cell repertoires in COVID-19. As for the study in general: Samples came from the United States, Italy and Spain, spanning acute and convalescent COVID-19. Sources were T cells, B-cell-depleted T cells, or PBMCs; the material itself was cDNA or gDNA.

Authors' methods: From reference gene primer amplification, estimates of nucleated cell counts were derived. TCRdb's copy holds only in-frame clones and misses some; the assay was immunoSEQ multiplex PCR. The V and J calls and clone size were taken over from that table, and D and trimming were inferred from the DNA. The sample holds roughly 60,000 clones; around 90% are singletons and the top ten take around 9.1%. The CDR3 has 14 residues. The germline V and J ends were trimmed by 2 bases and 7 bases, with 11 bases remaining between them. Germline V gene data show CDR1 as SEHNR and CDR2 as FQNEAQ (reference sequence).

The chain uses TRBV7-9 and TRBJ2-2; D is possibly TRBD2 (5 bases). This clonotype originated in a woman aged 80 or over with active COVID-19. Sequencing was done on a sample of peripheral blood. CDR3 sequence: CASSLTFRGGELFF. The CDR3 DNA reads TGTGCCAGCAGCTTAACTTTCCGGGGCGGGGAGCTGTTTTTT.